This is a list of T cell receptor beta chains from one sample in a study of OX40 agonist ivuxolimab in advanced cancers. The method was immunoSEQ multiplex PCR; TCRdb's version includes in-frame clones alone and lacks a portion of them. The sample holds roughly 32,000 clones, about 90% seen once. This specimen consisted of CD4+ or CD8+ T cells sorted from blood, obtained in a trial of the OX40 agonist ivuxolimab. These receptors were taken from an adult with an advanced solid tumor such as melanoma, head and neck, liver or kidney cancer. Each CDR3 is given with its conserved first and last residue. The D gene is left open where the match is weak. Rows give clone size only sometimes, using once, few, many, or a class for an expanded clone.

. TRBJ1-5 TRBV28 . TGTGCCAGCAGTCCCAACCCGGGGGCCCAGCATTTT CASSPNPGAQHF
. TRBJ2-7 TRBV4-2 TRBD2 TGTGCCAGCAGCCAATTGGTGGGGGGGGGATCCTACGAGCAGTACTTC CASSQLVGGGSYEQYF
. TRBJ2-5 TRBV7-8 TRBD2 TGTGCCAGCAGCTTAGCTCTAGCGGGGGGGCACGAGACCCAGTACTTC CASSLALAGGHETQYF
. TRBJ2-1 TRBV5-4 . TGTGCCAGCAGCAGACCCACCGGATCCAATGAGCAGTTCTTC CASSRPTGSNEQFF
. TRBJ1-2 TRBV19 . TGTGCCAGTAGTAGAACCGGGACGGACTATGGCTACACCTTC CASSRTGTDYGYTF
. TRBJ1-1 TRBV28 . TGTGCCAGCAGTTTTAGTCAGATCACTGAAGCTTTCTTT CASSFSQITEAFF
. TRBJ1-1 TRBV28 TRBD1 TGTGCCAGCAGGAAAGGACAGGCGAACACTGAAGCTTTCTTT CASRKGQANTEAFF
. TRBJ2-3 TRBV10-3 . TGTGCCATCAGTGAGTCCCAACAGTTCACAGATACGCAGTATTTT CAISESQQFTDTQYF
. TRBJ2-1 TRBV9 . TGTGCCAGCAGCGTAGGGCGGGGCTCGTACAATGAGCAGTTCTTC CASSVGRGSYNEQFF
. TRBJ2-7 TRBV18 . TGTGCCAGCTCACCACCGGGGGAGTACGAGCAGTACTTC CASSPPGEYEQYF
. TRBJ2-2 TRBV7-2 . TGTGCCAGCAGCCCACGAGGGAGCGGAACGAACACCGGGGAGCTGTTTTTT CASSPRGSGTNTGELFF
. TRBJ1-1 TRBV10-3 TRBD1 TGTGCCATCAGTGAAAGTGGGACAGGGAACACTGAAGCTTTCTTT CAISESGTGNTEAFF
few TRBJ1-5 TRBV11-2 . TGTGCCAGCAGCTTGGGCCAGGGAGAGCCCCAGCATTTT CASSLGQGEPQHF
. TRBJ2-1 TRBV2 . TGTGCCAGCAGTGAAAGGTGGGATGAGCAGTTCTTC CASSERWDEQFF
. TRBJ1-2 TRBV28 . TGTGCCAGCAGTTTGGTCGACTATGGCTACACCTTC CASSLVDYGYTF
. TRBJ2-5 TRBV5-6 . TGTGCCAGCAGCATCCTCAGGACAGTCCAAGAGACCCAGTACTTC CASSILRTVQETQYF
. TRBJ1-1 TRBV11-3 . TGTGCCAGCAGCGTCCTAGGGGCAGGGGTGAACACTGAAGCTTTCTTT CASSVLGAGVNTEAFF
. TRBJ2-5 TRBV6-1 . TGTGCCAGCAGTGACCGTGGGGCAGGGGTAGCCCCAGAGACCCAGTACTTC CASSDRGAGVAPETQYF
few TRBJ1-1 TRBV15 . TGTGCCACCAGCAGAGGAGTGAACACTGAAGCTTTCTTT CATSRGVNTEAFF
. TRBJ2-7 TRBV10-3 . TGTGCCATCAGTGAAGTCGAAGGCTACGAGCAGTACTTC CAISEVEGYEQYF
. TRBJ2-2 TRBV2 TRBD1 TGTGCCAGCACTCTCCAGGGGGAGATCACCGGGGAGCTGTTTTTT CASTLQGEITGELFF
. TRBJ2-3 TRBV11-2 . TGTGCCAGCAGCTTAGGAGAGGTTGGGGCAGATACGCAGTATTTT CASSLGEVGADTQYF
. TRBJ2-4 TRBV21-1 . TGTGCCAGCAGCATACAGGGGACCCTAGCCAAAAACATTCAGTACTTC CASSIQGTLAKNIQYF
. TRBJ1-2 TRBV29-1 . TGCAGCGTTGAACAGAGTAGGGGCAGCTATGGCTACACCTTC CSVEQSRGSYGYTF
. TRBJ2-3 TRBV7-3 . TGTGCCAGCAGCCCGCAGGGGGGGGCGAGCACAGATACGCAGTATTTT CASSPQGGASTDTQYF
. TRBJ2-1 TRBV4-1 . TGCGCCAGCAGCAAGATAGCGCTCAGCTCCTACAATGAGCAGTTCTTC CASSKIALSSYNEQFF
. TRBJ2-7 TRBV11-2 TRBD2 TGTGCCAGCAGCTTAGACCCGGGGGGGTACGAGCAGTACTTC CASSLDPGGYEQYF
. TRBJ1-4 TRBV18 TRBD1 TGTGCCAGCTCGCCAGACAGGGCTAATGAAAAACTGTTTTTT CASSPDRANEKLFF
. TRBJ2-7 TRBV11-2 . TGTGCCAGCAGGCGCTTACAGGGACCCGAGCAGTACTTC CASRRLQGPEQYF
. TRBJ2-2 TRBV2 . TGTGCCAGCAGTGAAGACAGATCGAACACCGGGGAGCTGTTTTTT CASSEDRSNTGELFF
. TRBJ2-7 TRBV28 . TGTGCCAGCACTGGACTTCCTTCCTACGAGCAGTACTTC CASTGLPSYEQYF
. TRBJ2-7 TRBV7-9 . TGTGCCAGCAGCTTAGGGGCTATCACTCCCGCGGGGCAGTACTTC CASSLGAITPAGQYF
. TRBJ1-1 TRBV10-3 . TGTGCCATCAGTGCACAACAGGCGAGCACTGAAGCTTTCTTT CAISAQQASTEAFF
. TRBJ2-1 TRBV4-2 TRBD2 TGTGCCAGCAGCCAAGATCCCAGGGCGGGGGGGCCGAGGGATGAGCAGTTCTTC CASSQDPRAGGPRDEQFF
. TRBJ1-2 TRBV11-2 . TGTGCCAGCAGCTTCCTCCAGGGTGGGGACTATGGCTACACCTTC CASSFLQGGDYGYTF
. TRBJ1-4 TRBV15 . TGTGCCTCCCGATCCACGGGGAACAATGAAAAACTGTTTTTT CASRSTGNNEKLFF
. TRBJ2-3 TRBV6-5 . TGTGCCGCCCAGAGCCAGGGGACAGATACGCAGTATTTT CAAQSQGTDTQYF
. TRBJ1-1 TRBV5-4 . TGTGCCAGCAGCTTTTTCGGGGCGCCGGGAGCTTTCTTT CASSFFGAPGAFF
. TRBJ2-1 TRBV6-5 . TGTGCCAGCAGGCCTACGGGAGCCTACAATGAGCAGTTCTTC CASRPTGAYNEQFF
. TRBJ1-5 TRBV6-5 . TGTGCCAGCAGTCCGGACCCGTGGGTAGGGACCCAGCATTTT CASSPDPWVGTQHF
. TRBJ2-1 TRBV11-1 . TGTGCCAGCAGCTTCCTGAATGAGCAGTTCTTC CASSFLNEQFF
. TRBJ2-7 TRBV7-9 . TGTGCCAGCAGCTATGAAGCGGTTCCCTACGAGCAGTACTTC CASSYEAVPYEQYF
. TRBJ2-3 TRBV5-5 . TGTGCCAGCAGCTCTCCCCAGCTCGGCACAGATACGCAGTATTTT CASSSPQLGTDTQYF
. TRBJ1-1 TRBV5-4 . TGTGCCAGCAGCGCCGCGCAGGGACGGGGCACTGAAGCTTTCTTT CASSAAQGRGTEAFF
. TRBJ2-7 TRBV19 . TGTGCCAGTAGTACCCAACAGGACGGGGCCTACGAGCAGTACTTC CASSTQQDGAYEQYF
. TRBJ1-5 TRBV4-2 . TGTGCCAGCAGCCAGGGGGACCTCGTTGGGGATCAGCCCCAGCATTTT CASSQGDLVGDQPQHF
. TRBJ1-3 TRBV5-6 TRBD1 TGTGCCAGCAGCTTCACCGGGACAGCTGGAAACACCATATATTTT CASSFTGTAGNTIYF
. TRBJ1-2 TRBV6-1 TRBD1 TGTGCCAGCAGATTACAGGGGAACTATGGCTACACCTTC CASRLQGNYGYTF
. TRBJ2-7 TRBV5-6 TRBD2 TGTGCCAGCAGCTTCGGACTAGCGGGGGCCCACTACGAGCAGTACTTC CASSFGLAGAHYEQYF
. TRBJ1-1 TRBV19 TRBD1 TGTGCCAGTAGTATCCCGGGACAGTGGAGCACTGAAGCTTTCTTT CASSIPGQWSTEAFF
once TRBJ2-3 TRBV4-2 TRBD2 TGTGCCAGCAGCTATGGACTAGACACAGATACGCAGTATTTT CASSYGLDTDTQYF
. TRBJ2-3 TRBV7-2 . TGTGCCAGCAGCTCCGGGACTTTACACACAGATACGCAGTATTTT CASSSGTLHTDTQYF
. TRBJ2-5 TRBV6-6 . TGTGCCAGCAGTCCCACTGAGACCCAGTACTTC CASSPTETQYF
. TRBJ2-1 TRBV19 . TGTGCCAGTAGCCCCACAGGTGATTCCTACAATGAGCAGTTCTTC CASSPTGDSYNEQFF
. TRBJ2-1 TRBV7-9 TRBD1 TGTGCCAGCAGCTTTAGGGACAGGGGGCGGAATGAGCAGTTCTTC CASSFRDRGRNEQFF
. TRBJ1-1 TRBV19 TRBD1 TGTGCCAGTAGTGCGGGACAGGCTGAAGCTTTCTTT CASSAGQAEAFF
. TRBJ1-2 TRBV7-6 . TGTGCCAGCAGCTTTACAGGAGCGGATGGCTACACCTTC CASSFTGADGYTF
. TRBJ2-3 TRBV18 TRBD2 TGTGCCAGCTCACCGACTAGCGGGGACACAGATACGCAGTATTTT CASSPTSGDTDTQYF
. TRBJ1-2 TRBV6-1 TRBD1 TGTGCCAGCAGTCCAGGGGGCGACTATGGCTACACCTTC CASSPGGDYGYTF